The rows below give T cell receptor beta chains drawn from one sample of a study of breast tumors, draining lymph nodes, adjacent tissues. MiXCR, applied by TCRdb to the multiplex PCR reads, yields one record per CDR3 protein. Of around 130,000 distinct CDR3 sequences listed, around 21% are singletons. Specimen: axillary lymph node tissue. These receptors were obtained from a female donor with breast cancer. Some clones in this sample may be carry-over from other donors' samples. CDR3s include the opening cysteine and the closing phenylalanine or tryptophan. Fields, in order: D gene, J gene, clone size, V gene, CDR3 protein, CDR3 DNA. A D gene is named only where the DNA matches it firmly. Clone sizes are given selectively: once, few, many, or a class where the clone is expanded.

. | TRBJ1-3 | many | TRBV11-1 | CASSLASGNTIYF | TGTGCCAGCAGCTTAGCCTCCGGGAACACCATATATTTT
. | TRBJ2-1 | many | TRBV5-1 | CASSLWGARNEQFF | TGCGCCAGCAGCTTGTGGGGGGCGCGGAATGAGCAGTTCTTC
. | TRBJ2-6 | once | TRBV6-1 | CASGGGQSGVGSGANVLTF | TGTGCCAGCGGGGGGGGGCAGTCGGGGGTGGGCTCTGGGGCCAACGTCCTGACTTTC
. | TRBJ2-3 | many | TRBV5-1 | CASSLGTDSSTDTQYF | TGCGCCAGCAGCTTGGGGACTGACAGTAGCACAGATACGCAGTATTTT
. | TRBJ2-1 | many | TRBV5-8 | CASRGGGSHYNEQFF | TGTGCCAGCAGGGGGGGGGGCTCCCACTACAATGAGCAGTTCTTC
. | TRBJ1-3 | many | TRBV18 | CASSRGSGNTIYF | TGTGCCAGCTCAAGGGGATCAGGAAACACCATATATTTT
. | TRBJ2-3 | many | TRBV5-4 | CASSLTSSRSKDTQYF | TGTGCCAGCAGCTTGACTTCCTCGCGTTCGAAAGATACGCAGTATTTT
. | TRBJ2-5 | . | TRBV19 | CARMTGVGGKQETQYF | TGTGCCAGGATGACAGGGGTCGGGGGGAAGCAAGAGACCCAGTACTTC
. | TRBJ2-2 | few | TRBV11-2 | CASSPWAPGELFF | TGTGCCAGCAGCCCCTGGGCCCCCGGGGAGCTGTTTTTT
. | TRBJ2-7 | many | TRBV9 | CASSAGQRAYEQYF | TGTGCCAGCAGTGCCGGGCAAAGGGCCTACGAGCAGTACTTC
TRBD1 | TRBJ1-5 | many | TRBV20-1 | CSARGTGAFSNQPQHF | TGCAGTGCTAGGGGGACAGGGGCCTTCAGCAATCAGCCCCAGCATTTT
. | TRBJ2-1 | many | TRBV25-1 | CASSPPGTASLEQFF | TGTGCCAGCAGTCCACCCGGGACCGCTTCCCTAGAGCAGTTCTTC
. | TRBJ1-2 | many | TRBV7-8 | CASSLASSTGWGYTF | TGTGCCAGCAGCTTAGCGAGTTCGACAGGCTGGGGCTACACCTTC
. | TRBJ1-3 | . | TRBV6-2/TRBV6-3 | CASTLGGSGNTIYF | TGTGCCAGTACCTTAGGGGGCTCTGGAAACACCATATATTTT
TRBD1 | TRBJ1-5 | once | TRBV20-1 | CSARGGQVSNQPQHF | TGCAGTGCTAGGGGAGGACAGGTGAGCAATCAGCCCCAGCATTTT
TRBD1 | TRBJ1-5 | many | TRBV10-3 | CAISDGQVNQPQHF | TGTGCCATCAGCGATGGACAGGTCAATCAGCCCCAGCATTTT
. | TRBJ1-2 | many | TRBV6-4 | CASSDSGYGYTF | TGTGCCAGCAGTGACTCAGGCTATGGCTACACCTTC
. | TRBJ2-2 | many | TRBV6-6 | CASSYALEMYTGELFF | TGTGCCAGCAGTTACGCACTTGAGATGTACACCGGGGAGCTGTTTTTT
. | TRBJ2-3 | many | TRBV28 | CASSSTSTDTQYF | TGTGCCAGCAGTTCGACTAGCACAGATACGCAGTATTTT
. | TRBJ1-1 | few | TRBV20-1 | CSARDTGNTEAFF | TGCAGTGCTAGGGACACAGGGAACACTGAAGCTTTCTTT
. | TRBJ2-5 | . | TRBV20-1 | CSASPSGGAQETQYF | TGCAGTGCCAGCCCGTCGGGCGGCGCCCAAGAGACCCAGTACTTC
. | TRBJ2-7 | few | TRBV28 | CASSYIRGEQYF | TGTGCCAGCAGCTACATACGTGGCGAGCAGTACTTC
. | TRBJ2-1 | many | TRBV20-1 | CSGTGTINEQFF | TGCAGTGGAACCGGGACCATCAATGAGCAGTTCTTC
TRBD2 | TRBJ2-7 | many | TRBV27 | CASSRGPSGILGEQYF | TGTGCCAGCAGTCGCGGGCCTAGCGGGATCCTGGGCGAGCAGTACTTC
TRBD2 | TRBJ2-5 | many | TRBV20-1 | CSAINMGLAGAVETQYF | TGCAGTGCTATTAATATGGGACTAGCGGGAGCAGTGGAGACCCAGTACTTC
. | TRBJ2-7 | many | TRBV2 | CASIPETRGAGHEQYF | TGTGCCAGCATCCCCGAGACCCGGGGGGCCGGCCACGAGCAGTACTTC
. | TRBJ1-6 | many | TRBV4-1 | CASSQEGHASNSPLHF | TGCGCCAGCAGCCAAGAGGGGCACGCCAGTAATTCACCCCTCCACTTT
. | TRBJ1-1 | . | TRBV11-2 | CASSDEGLNTEAFF | TGTGCCAGCAGTGATGAGGGGCTAAACACTGAAGCTTTCTTT
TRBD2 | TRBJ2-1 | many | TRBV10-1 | CASSFSGPGDNEQFF | TGCGCCAGCAGTTTTAGCGGGCCGGGGGACAATGAGCAGTTCTTC
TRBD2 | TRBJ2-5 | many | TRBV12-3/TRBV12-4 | CASSPGLGMGQSVTQYF | TGTGCCAGCAGTCCGGGACTAGGAATGGGCCAGAGTGTGACCCAGTACTTC
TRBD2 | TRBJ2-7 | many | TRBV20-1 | CSALGLAGDEQYF | TGCAGTGCTCTAGGACTAGCGGGAGACGAGCAGTACTTC
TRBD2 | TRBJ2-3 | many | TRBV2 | CASSLLGTSADTQYF | TGTGCCAGCAGTCTGCTTGGGACTAGCGCAGATACGCAGTATTTT
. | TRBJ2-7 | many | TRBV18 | CASSPGTRYEQYF | TGTGCCAGCTCTCCCGGGACCCGATACGAGCAGTACTTC
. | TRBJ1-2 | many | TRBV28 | CASSFRDIGLGYTF | TGTGCCAGCAGTTTTCGGGACATAGGCCTTGGCTACACCTTC
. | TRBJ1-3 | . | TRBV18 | CASSPPWRGPQYASGNTIYF | TGTGCCAGCTCACCACCGTGGAGGGGCCCTCAATACGCCTCTGGAAACACCATATATTTT
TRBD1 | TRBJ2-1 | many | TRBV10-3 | CAISEYAGGSYNEQFF | TGTGCCATCAGTGAGTACGCAGGGGGCTCCTACAATGAGCAGTTCTTC
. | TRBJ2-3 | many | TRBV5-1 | CASSDGGNTDTQYF | TGCGCCAGCAGCGATGGGGGGAACACAGATACGCAGTATTTT
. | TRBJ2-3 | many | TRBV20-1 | CSAREGAALTDTQYF | TGCAGTGCTAGAGAGGGAGCGGCCTTAACAGATACGCAGTATTTT
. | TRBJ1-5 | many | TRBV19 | CASSIVGRVSNQPQHF | TGTGCCAGTAGTATAGTAGGCAGAGTAAGCAATCAGCCCCAGCATTTT
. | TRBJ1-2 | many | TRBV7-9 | CASSSWDTLTYGYTF | TGTGCCAGCAGCTCCTGGGACACACTAACGTATGGCTACACCTTC
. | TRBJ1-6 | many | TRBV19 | CASSPAGEYNSPLHF | TGTGCCAGTAGTCCGGCGGGGGAATATAATTCACCCCTCCACTTT
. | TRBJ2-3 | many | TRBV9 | CASSPRIADTQYF | TGTGCCAGCAGCCCTCGGATCGCAGATACGCAGTATTTT
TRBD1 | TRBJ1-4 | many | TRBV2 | CASSDRDSVGEKLFF | TGTGCCAGCAGTGATCGGGACAGCGTCGGTGAAAAACTGTTTTTT
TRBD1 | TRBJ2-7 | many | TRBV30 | CAWSLDRGRYEQYF | TGTGCCTGGAGTCTGGACAGGGGAAGGTACGAGCAGTACTTC